The 4 T cell receptor beta chains reported below all come from one sample, sequenced in a study of T cells in Graves' hyperthyroidism and ophthalmopathy. The TCR beta CDR3 regions underwent amplification using RNA transcripts as the source. With the HTBI primer set, the TCR CDR3 went through a first round of RT-PCR. TCRdb re-analysed the multiplex PCR reads in MiXCR, keeping a single row per CDR3 protein. The sample lists 550,000 to 800,000 distinct CDR3 sequences; approximately 15% were seen once. Material: blood. The receptors originated from a man aged 50 or older with Graves' hyperthyroidism.

Remarks on this clonotype: A much larger clone lies a single base off, so this may be a read error. Here the CDR3 DNA reads TGTGCCAACAGCCCAGCCTGGGGGCGAGCCGGGGAGCTGTTTTTT. It encodes CANSPAWGRAGELFF. The J gene is TRBJ2-2, the V gene TRBV11-2; the D gene is possibly TRBD1 (6 bases). This CDR3 is built from 15 residues. Germline V gene data show CDR1 as SGHAT and CDR2 as FQNNGV.

This clonotype has a handful of counts. This chain joins TRBV27 and TRBJ2-7; D is unclear. The CDR3 totals 13 residues. The V end was cut by 6 bases, the J end by 2 bases, with 11 bases between. CDR1 is MNHEY, CDR2 SMNVEV, per germline (reference sequence). CDR3 sequence: CASSALVPYEQYF. The CDR3 nucleotides read TGTGCCAGCAGCGCCTTAGTCCCCTACGAGCAGTACTTC.

The J gene is TRBJ1-3, the V gene TRBV5-8; 8 bases fit TRBD1. There are 15 residues in the CDR3. The germline V gene encodes CDR1 SGHTS and CDR2 YDEGEE. Germline trimming cut 4 bases from V and 4 bases from J; bases unmatched to any gene: 7. This chain's CDR3 is CASSPRTGKGNTIYF. CDR3 coding DNA: TGTGCCAGCAGCCCTAGGACAGGGAAAGGAAACACCATATATTTT. Supplemented by reference TRBV5-8 and TRBJ1-3, the full variable domain reads EAGVTQSPTHLIKTRGQQATLRCSPISGHTSVYWYQQALGLGLQFLLWYDEGEERNRGNFPPRFSGRQFPNYSSELNVNALELEDSALYLCASSPRTGKGNTIYFGEGSWLTVV.

This clonotype appeared many times. The V call is TRBV11-2, the J call TRBJ2-1, with D perhaps being TRBD1 or TRBD2 (5 bases each). The CDR3 covers 17 residues. Trimming left V 4 bases short and J 3 bases short, with 19 bases between. The germline V gene encodes CDR1 SGHAT and CDR2 FQNNGV. This CDR3 reads CASSYSQGTGNYNEQFF. The CDR3 DNA sequence: TGTGCCAGCAGCTATTCTCAAGGGACGGGGAACTACAATGAGCAGTTCTTC.